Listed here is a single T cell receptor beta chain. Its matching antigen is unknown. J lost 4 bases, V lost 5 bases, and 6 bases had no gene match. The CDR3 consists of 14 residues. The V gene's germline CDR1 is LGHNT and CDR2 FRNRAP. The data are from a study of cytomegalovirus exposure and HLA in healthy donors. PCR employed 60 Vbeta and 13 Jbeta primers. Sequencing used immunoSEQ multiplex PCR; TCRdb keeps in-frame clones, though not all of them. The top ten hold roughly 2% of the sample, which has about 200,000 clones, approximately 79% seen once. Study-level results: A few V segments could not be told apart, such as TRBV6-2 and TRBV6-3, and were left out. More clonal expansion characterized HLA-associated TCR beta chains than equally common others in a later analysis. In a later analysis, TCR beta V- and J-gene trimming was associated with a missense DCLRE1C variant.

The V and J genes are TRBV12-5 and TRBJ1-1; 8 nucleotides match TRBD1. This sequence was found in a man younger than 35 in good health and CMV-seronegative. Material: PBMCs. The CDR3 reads CASGDTQGGTEAFF. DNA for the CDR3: TGTGCTAGTGGTGATACACAGGGGGGCACTGAAGCTTTCTTT.